Below are 13 T cell receptor beta chains sequenced from a single sample in a study of cytomegalovirus exposure and HLA in healthy donors. The PCR contained 60 Vbeta and 13 Jbeta primers. TCRdb's copy holds only in-frame clones and misses some; the assay was immunoSEQ multiplex PCR. Of about 110,000 clones in the sample, just over 70% were seen once. The sequencing input was PBMCs. These receptors were obtained from a boy aged 5-17 years in good health and CMV-seronegative.

This clone was seen more than once but under ten times. The chain combines TRBV14 with TRBJ2-7; maybe TRBD1 (6 bases). This CDR3 comprises 13 residues. Germline loops: CDR1 SGHDN, CDR2 FVKESK. V dropped 4 bases and J dropped 3 bases, with 10 bases sitting between them. Written as DNA, the CDR3 is TGTGCCAGCAGCCGGACAGAATTCTACGAGCAGTACTTC. This translates into CASSRTEFYEQYF.

V usage is TRBV7-9 and J usage is TRBJ2-4; D may be TRBD2 (5 bases). The CDR3 is made up of 16 amino acids. CDR1 is SEHNR, CDR2 FQNEAQ, per germline (reference sequence). The V gene lost 5 bases and the J gene lost 0 bases, with 14 bases spanning the gap. The CDR3 DNA reads TGTGCCAGCAGCCCCCAGGAGACTATAGCCAAAAACATTCAGTACTTC. Translation: CASSPQETIAKNIQYF.

The chain carries TRBV9 and TRBJ1-6, with 8 positions matching TRBD1. V lost 0 bases to trimming and J lost 6 bases; unmatched junction nucleotides: 8. CDR3 length equals 17 residues. The germline V gene encodes CDR1 SGDLS and CDR2 YYNGEE. CDR3 residues: CASSVATGQGANSPLHF. In DNA form, the CDR3 reads TGTGCCAGCAGCGTAGCGACCGGACAGGGCGCTAATTCACCCCTCCACTTT. Complete variable domain (other parts from reference TRBV9 and TRBJ1-6): DSGVTQTPKHLITATGQRVTLRCSPRSGDLSVYWYQQSLDQGLQFLIQYYNGEERAKGNILERFSAQQFPDLHSELNLSSLELGDSALYFCASSVATGQGANSPLHFGNGTRLTVT.

The V call is TRBV2, the J call TRBJ1-2; tentative D call: TRBD1 (5 bases). The CDR3 runs to 12 residues. Germline values: CDR1 SNHLY, CDR2 FYNNEI. The V end was cut by 8 bases, the J end by 5 bases, with 12 bases between. The CDR3 DNA reads TGTGCCAGCCTCCCGCAGGGTTATGGCTACACCTTC. Translating gives CASLPQGYGYTF.

The chain couples TRBV7-9 to TRBJ1-2; D is unclear. V lost 4 bases to trimming and J lost 5 bases, with 5 bases between them. Germline V gene sequence: CDR1 SEHNR, CDR2 FQNEAQ (reference sequence). The CDR3 covers 11 residues. The CDR3, as DNA: TGTGCCAGCAGCTCCGTGTATGGCTACACCTTC. Translation gives CASSSVYGYTF.

The chain has TRBV6-5 and TRBJ1-2, with D uncertain. The germline V gene has CDR1 MNHEY and CDR2 SVGAGI. The CDR3 extends over 13 amino acids. The V end was cut by 2 bases, the J end by 5 bases, with 9 bases between. CDR3: CASSYDPGYGYTF. CDR3 sequence (DNA): TGTGCCAGCAGTTACGATCCGGGGTATGGCTACACCTTC.

The V call is TRBV5-4, the J call TRBJ1-1; a possible D gene is TRBD1 (6 bases). Deletions cut 0 bases from V and 6 bases from J, with 15 bases between. The CDR3 is 15 amino acids. Germline lookup yields CDR1 SGHNT and CDR2 YYREEE (reference sequence). CDR3 residues: CASSLVWQGRAEAFF. CDR3 nucleotide sequence: TGTGCCAGCAGCTTGGTTTGGCAGGGGAGGGCTGAAGCTTTCTTT. Together with reference TRBV5-4 and TRBJ1-1, the CDR3 gives the full variable domain: ETGVTQSPTHLIKTRGQQVTLRCSSQSGHNTVSWYQQALGQGPQFIFQYYREEENGRGNFPPRFSGLQFPNYSSELNVNALELDDSALYLCASSLVWQGRAEAFFGQGTRLTVV.

This sequence joins TRBV4-1 and TRBJ2-5; 7 nucleotides align to TRBD2. In germline, CDR1 is MGHRA, CDR2 YSYEKL. This CDR3 region has 19 residues. The V segment lost 0 bases and the J segment 0 bases; nucleotides outside the gene matches: 13. Written as DNA, the CDR3 is TGCGCCAGCAGCCAAGATTTGGGCAGGGAGGGGTGGTACCAAGAGACCCAGTACTTC. This codes for CASSQDLGREGWYQETQYF.

V and J are TRBV28 and TRBJ2-1; 10 bases are shared with TRBD1. Germline V lookup: CDR1 MDHEN, CDR2 SYDVKM. V shed 6 bases, J shed 6 bases, and the junction held 14 bases outside the gene matches. CDR3 length: 17 amino acids. The CDR3 DNA reads as TGTGCCAGCAGACTGACAGGGGGCGGACTTCGGAGCAATGAGCAGTTCTTC. As protein: CASRLTGGGLRSNEQFF.

V is TRBV7-9 and J is TRBJ1-4; tentatively, D is TRBD1 (5 bases). The CDR3 covers 15 residues. The V end lost 6 bases, the J end lost 1 base, and 12 bases lay between the germline ends. The germline gives CDR1 SEHNR, CDR2 FQNEAQ (reference sequence). CDR3 in DNA: TGTGCCAGCAGTTTCCCCAGGGAAACTAATGAAAAACTGTTTTTT. Its protein is CASSFPRETNEKLFF.

The chain carries TRBV5-4 and TRBJ1-1; 7 bases align to TRBD1. V trimming: 3 bases; J trimming: 7 bases; junction bases outside the gene matches: 6. CDR1 is SGHNT and CDR2 is YYREEE in the germline V gene (reference sequence). This CDR3 has 13 amino acids. DNA of the CDR3: TGTGCCAGCAGCTCCCGGGACAGCAATGAAGCTTTCTTT. Amino acid sequence: CASSSRDSNEAFF.

This chain links TRBV19 with TRBJ2-5; 11 positions agree with TRBD2. The J call may be mistaken, given a closer DNA end match to TRBJ2-7. This CDR3 comprises 14 residues. Germline CDR1 is LNHDA and CDR2 is SQIVND (reference sequence). As DNA, the CDR3 is TGTGCCAGTACCCAGACTAGCGGGAAATACGAGCAGTACTTC. Translating it yields CASTQTSGKYEQYF.

This chain connects TRBV6-5 to TRBJ2-1; D may be TRBD1 (6 bases). This CDR3 region has 13 residues. Trimming took 5 bases from V and 4 from J, leaving 9 bases between them. Germline V gives CDR1 MNHEY, CDR2 SVGAGI. This chain's CDR3 is CASSPDSYNEQFF. In DNA, the CDR3 is TGTGCCAGCAGTCCGGACAGTTACAATGAGCAGTTCTTC.